Each of the 8 T cell receptor beta chains below was sequenced from the same sample in a study of cytomegalovirus exposure and HLA in healthy donors. In the PCR, 60 Vbeta and 13 Jbeta primers were used. The table came from immunoSEQ multiplex PCR; TCRdb's copy has only in-frame clones and leaves some out. The top ten clones hold approximately 2.3% of a sample with 150,000 or so clones, roughly four fifths of them seen once. Sequencing was performed on PBMCs. These TCRs come from a female donor in good health and CMV-seronegative.

This clone was counted only a few times. The junction shows a germline mismatch at one end, possibly a read error. This chain joins TRBV9 and TRBJ1-3; TRBD1 might be the D (6 bases). The CDR3 totals 14 residues. Germline lookup yields CDR1 SGDLS and CDR2 YYNGEE. CDR3 sequence reads: CASSVEGEGSTIYF. In DNA form, the CDR3 reads TGTGCCAGCAGCGTAGAGGGGGAGGGAAGCACCATATATTTT.

This sequence joins TRBV5-1 and TRBJ2-7; TRBD1 is a possible D gene (5 bases). The CDR3 loop spans 14 amino acids. CDR1 SGHRS and CDR2 YFSETQ come from the germline V gene. V gave up 1 base and J gave up 5 bases, with 13 bases separating them. CDR3 DNA: TGCGCCAGCAGCTTGTGGGAAGGGGCAAACGAGCAGTACTTC. Protein: CASSLWEGANEQYF. The full variable domain, with the rest looked up from reference TRBV5-1 and TRBJ2-7, is KAGVTQTPRYLIKTRGQQVTLSCSPISGHRSVSWYQQTPGQGLQFLFEYFSETQRNKGNFPGRFSGRQFSNSRSEMNVSTLELGDSALYLCASSLWEGANEQYFGPGTRLTVT.

The J gene is TRBJ1-1, the V gene TRBV7-9; 11 bases align to TRBD1. The CDR3 runs to 13 residues. The V segment lost 7 bases and the J segment 5 bases; nucleotides outside the gene matches: 3. Germline V gene lookup returns CDR1 SEHNR and CDR2 FQNEAQ (reference sequence). CDR3 in amino acids: CASIGTGGTEAFF. The CDR3 DNA follows: TGTGCCAGCATCGGGACAGGGGGTACTGAAGCTTTCTTT. Looking up the rest from reference TRBV7-9 and TRBJ1-1 gives the full variable domain: DTGVSQNPRHKITKRGQNVTFRCDPISEHNRLYWYRQTLGQGPEFLTYFQNEAQLEKSRLLSDRFSAERPKGSFSTLEIQRTEQGDSAMYLCASIGTGGTEAFFGQGTRLTVV.

The genes are TRBV5-6 and TRBJ1-2; D call uncertain. Germline CDR1 is SGHDT and CDR2 is YYEEEE. With 4 bases removed from V and 8 bases from J, the gap between germline ends came to 24 bases. The CDR3 is 16 amino acids. CDR3 sequence: CASSPLGGGGFGGYTF. The CDR3 bases are TGTGCCAGCAGCCCGTTGGGAGGTGGCGGTTTCGGGGGCTACACCTTC.

The chain is built from TRBV9 and TRBJ2-2; the D gene is possibly TRBD1 (6 bases). Germline lookup yields CDR1 SGDLS and CDR2 YYNGEE. V shed 3 bases and J shed 4 bases, with 7 bases lying between them. The CDR3 runs to 13 residues. DNA for the CDR3: TGTGCCAGCAGCGACAGGGTCACCGGGGAGCTGTTTTTT. Translating it yields CASSDRVTGELFF.

The chain carries TRBV9 and TRBJ2-3, with D perhaps TRBD2 (6 bases). The CDR3 runs 15 residues. CDR1 and CDR2 (germline): SGDLS, YYNGEE. The V end lost 5 bases, the J end lost 0 bases, and 13 bases lay between the germline ends. CDR3 DNA sequence: TGTGCCAGCAGTCCCATGAGCGGGAGCACAGATACGCAGTATTTT. It translates to CASSPMSGSTDTQYF. Full variable domain (outside the CDR3, taken from reference TRBV9 and TRBJ2-3): DSGVTQTPKHLITATGQRVTLRCSPRSGDLSVYWYQQSLDQGLQFLIQYYNGEERAKGNILERFSAQQFPDLHSELNLSSLELGDSALYFCASSPMSGSTDTQYFGPGTRLTVL.

This sequence joins TRBV7-9 and TRBJ1-2; 8 bases agree with TRBD1. The CDR3 is 14 amino acids. V trimming: 5 bases; J trimming: 2 bases; junction bases outside the gene matches: 4. Germline CDR1 is SEHNR and CDR2 is FQNEAQ (reference sequence). The CDR3 DNA reads TGTGCCAGCAGCCCAGGGGGCGCCAACTATGGCTACACCTTC. This sequence encodes CASSPGGANYGYTF. The full variable domain, its missing parts supplied by reference TRBV7-9 and TRBJ1-2, is DTGVSQNPRHKITKRGQNVTFRCDPISEHNRLYWYRQTLGQGPEFLTYFQNEAQLEKSRLLSDRFSAERPKGSFSTLEIQRTEQGDSAMYLCASSPGGANYGYTFGSGTRLTVV.

This chain joins TRBV9 and TRBJ2-5, with D maybe TRBD1 (6 bases). Germline V gene data show CDR1 as SGDLS and CDR2 as YYNGEE. V was trimmed by 2 bases and J by 1 base, leaving 9 bases between them. The CDR3 consists of 14 residues. The CDR3 reads CASSVPDSQETQYF. In DNA, the CDR3 is TGTGCCAGCAGCGTCCCGGACAGCCAAGAGACCCAGTACTTC.